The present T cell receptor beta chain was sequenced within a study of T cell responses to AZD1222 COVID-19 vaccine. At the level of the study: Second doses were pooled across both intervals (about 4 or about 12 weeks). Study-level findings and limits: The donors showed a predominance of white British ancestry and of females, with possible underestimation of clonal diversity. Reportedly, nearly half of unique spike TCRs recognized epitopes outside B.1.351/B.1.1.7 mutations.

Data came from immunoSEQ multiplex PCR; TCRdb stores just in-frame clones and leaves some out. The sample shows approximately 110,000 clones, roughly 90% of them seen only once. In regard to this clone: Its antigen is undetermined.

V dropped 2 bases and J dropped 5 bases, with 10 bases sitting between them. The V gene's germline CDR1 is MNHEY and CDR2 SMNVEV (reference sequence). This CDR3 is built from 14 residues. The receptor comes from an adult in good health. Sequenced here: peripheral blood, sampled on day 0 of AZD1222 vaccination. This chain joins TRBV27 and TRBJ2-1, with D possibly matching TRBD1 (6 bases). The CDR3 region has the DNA TGTGCCAGCAGTTTACCAGGGGCCGACAATGAGCAGTTCTTC. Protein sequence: CASSLPGADNEQFF.